This T cell receptor beta chain was sequenced during a study of blood T cell repertoires in COVID-19. Whole-study context: The cDNA or gDNA used as material had been derived from T cells, B-cell-depleted T cells, or PBMCs.

Participants were placed into cohorts based on the clinical history they reported. Two negative PCRs, clearance, or symptom resolution were required of recovered Cohort 3 donors. Source study methods: For nucleated cells, counts were estimated from reference gene primer amplification. The data were produced by immunoSEQ multiplex PCR, yet TCRdb's version contains in-frame clones alone and is incomplete. That table furnishes V, J and clone size, whereas the DNA furnished D and trimming. This table holds 350,000 to 450,000 clones, roughly nine tenths found once. The CDR3 runs 15 residues. Deletions cut 2 bases from V and 3 bases from J, with 13 bases between. CDR1 is MNHEY and CDR2 is SMNVEV in the germline V gene (reference sequence).

The sequence came from a woman in her thirties who had recovered from COVID-19. The sample comprised PBMCs or T cells enriched from blood (not recorded which). The chain couples TRBV27 to TRBJ1-1, with D tentatively TRBD1 (5 bases). In DNA form, the CDR3 reads TGTGCCAGCAGTTTAAAGGAGGGGCGCGACACTGAAGCTTTCTTT. It translates to CASSLKEGRDTEAFF.